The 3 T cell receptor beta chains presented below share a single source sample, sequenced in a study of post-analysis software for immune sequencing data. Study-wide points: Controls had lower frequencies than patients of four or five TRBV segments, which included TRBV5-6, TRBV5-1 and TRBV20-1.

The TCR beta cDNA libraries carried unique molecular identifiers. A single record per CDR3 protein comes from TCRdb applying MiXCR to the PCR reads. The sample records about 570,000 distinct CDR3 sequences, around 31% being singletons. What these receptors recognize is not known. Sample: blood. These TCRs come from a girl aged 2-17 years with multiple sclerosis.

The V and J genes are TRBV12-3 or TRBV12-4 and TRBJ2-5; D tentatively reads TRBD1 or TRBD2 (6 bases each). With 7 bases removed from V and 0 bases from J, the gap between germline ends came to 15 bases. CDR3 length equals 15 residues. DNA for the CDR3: TGTGCCAGCATACGGGGGACACCGTACCAAGAGACCCAGTACTTC. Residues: CASIRGTPYQETQYF.

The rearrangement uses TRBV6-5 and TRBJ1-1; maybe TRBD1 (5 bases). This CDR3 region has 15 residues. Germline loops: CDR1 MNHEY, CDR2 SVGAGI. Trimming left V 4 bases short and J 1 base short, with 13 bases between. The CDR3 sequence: CASSSIGGTNTEAFF. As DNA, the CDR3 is TGTGCCAGCAGTTCGATCGGGGGGACGAACACTGAAGCTTTCTTT.

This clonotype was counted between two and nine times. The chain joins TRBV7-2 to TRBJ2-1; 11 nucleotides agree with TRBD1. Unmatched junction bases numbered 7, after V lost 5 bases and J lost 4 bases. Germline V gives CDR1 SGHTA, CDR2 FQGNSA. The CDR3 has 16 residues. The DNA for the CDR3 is TGTGCCAGCAGCGGGGGGGGACAGGGGGTATACAATGAGCAGTTCTTC. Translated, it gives CASSGGGQGVYNEQFF.